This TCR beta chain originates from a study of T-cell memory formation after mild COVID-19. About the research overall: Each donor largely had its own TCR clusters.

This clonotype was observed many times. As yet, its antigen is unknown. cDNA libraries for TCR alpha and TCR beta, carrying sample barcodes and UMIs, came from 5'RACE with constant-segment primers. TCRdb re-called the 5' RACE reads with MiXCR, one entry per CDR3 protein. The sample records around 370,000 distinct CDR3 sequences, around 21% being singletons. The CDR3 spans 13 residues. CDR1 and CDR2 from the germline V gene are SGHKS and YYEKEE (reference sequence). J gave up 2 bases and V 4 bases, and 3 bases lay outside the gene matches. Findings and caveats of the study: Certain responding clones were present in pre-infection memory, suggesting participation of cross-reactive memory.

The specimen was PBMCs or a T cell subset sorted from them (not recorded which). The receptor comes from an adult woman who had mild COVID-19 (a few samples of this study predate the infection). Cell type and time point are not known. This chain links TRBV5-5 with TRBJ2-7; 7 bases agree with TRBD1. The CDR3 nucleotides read TGTGCCAGCAGCCGACAGGGAGCCTACGAGCAGTACTTC. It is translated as CASSRQGAYEQYF.